This T cell receptor beta chain was identified during a study of beta chain features in type 1 diabetes. Study context: On cell yields, gender and age, patients and healthy donors were similar.

The isolated RNA, all of it, was reverse transcribed, so expressed TCRB transcripts were what got sequenced. The data were produced by immunoSEQ multiplex PCR, yet TCRdb's version contains in-frame clones alone and is incomplete. This table has over 200,000 clones, approximately 11% appearing once. This clone was seen only a few times. Antigen specificity is unknown. General study points: Across patients, naive, central memory and Treg TCRB repertoires exhibited apparently greater similarity than was observed across healthy donors. Amplification by PCR could prefer shorter templates, with the same effect in patients and controls. All four CD4+ subsets of Type 1 diabetes patients contained TCRB CDR3s that were moderately but significantly shorter. A pattern of fewer insertions and more deletions at VDJ junctions was seen in type 1 diabetes patients.

Sequencing input: naive CD4+ T cells from blood. The sequence was collected from a man in his thirties or forties with type 1 diabetes.

The DNA for the CDR3 is TGTGCCAGCTCACCAACACAGGGAGCCCAAGGGGAGCAGTACTTC. As protein: CASSPTQGAQGEQYF. This chain connects TRBV18 to TRBJ2-7, with D perhaps matching TRBD1 (6 bases). From germline, CDR1 is KGHSH and CDR2 LQKENI. This CDR3 region has 15 residues. Trimming left V 2 bases short and J 7 bases short, with 18 bases between.